This T cell receptor beta chain was recorded in a study of T cell repertoires in cytomegalovirus infection. Study in general: It was the public TCR beta signatures that indicated both CMV infection and matching HLA type. Findings and limits, study-wide: Dominating the ex vivo response were HLA-C-restricted CMV-specific TCR beta clonotypes.

TCRdb reprocessed the reads via MiXCR and lists one record per CDR3 protein. The data show about 200,000 distinct CDR3 sequences, about a tenth seen once. Trimming stripped 0 bases from V and 6 bases from J, with 12 bases between. Germline V gene sequence: CDR1 SGHTA, CDR2 FQGNSA. CDR3 length equals 14 residues. There are many counts of this clonotype. As yet, its antigen is unknown. This chain uses TRBV7-2 with TRBJ2-7; TRBD2 is a possible D gene (5 bases). The receptor was isolated from a human donor in good health (CMV status not recorded). Some clones in this sample may be carry-over from other donors' samples. Input material: PBMCs. The CDR3 spells CASSLASGWGEQYF. In DNA form, the CDR3 reads TGTGCCAGCAGCTTAGCGTCGGGGTGGGGCGAGCAGTACTTC.